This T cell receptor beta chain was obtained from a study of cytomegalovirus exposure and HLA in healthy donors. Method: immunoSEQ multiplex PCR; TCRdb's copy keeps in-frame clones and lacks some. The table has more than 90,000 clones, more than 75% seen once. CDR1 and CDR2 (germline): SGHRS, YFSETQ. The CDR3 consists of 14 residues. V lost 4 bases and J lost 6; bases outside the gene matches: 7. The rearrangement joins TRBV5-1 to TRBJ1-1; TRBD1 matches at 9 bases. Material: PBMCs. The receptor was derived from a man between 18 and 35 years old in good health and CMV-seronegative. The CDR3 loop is CASSVRTGASEAFF. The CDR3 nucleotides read TGCGCCAGCAGCGTCAGGACAGGGGCCTCTGAAGCTTTCTTT.